This TCR beta chain appears in the sequencing data of a study of beta chain features in type 1 diabetes. Whole-study context: Healthy donors resembled patients in age, gender and cell yields.

The CDR3 is made up of 11 amino acids. Trimming pared 3 bases from V and 9 bases from J, leaving 6 bases between. Germline CDR1 is SNHLY and CDR2 is FYNNEI. This clone was seen more than once but under ten times. Expressed TCRB transcripts were sequenced, since all the RNA that had been isolated was reverse transcribed. TCRdb's copy holds only in-frame clones and misses some; the assay was immunoSEQ multiplex PCR. The table lists 150,000 to 190,000 clones, around 8.5% of them singletons. Averaging about 120 mL, one heparinised blood draw was given by each donor. Sequencing was carried out using central memory CD4+ T cells from blood. The V gene is TRBV2, the J gene TRBJ1-5, with D possibly TRBD1 on 5 matching bases. This receptor was obtained from a man younger than 30 in good health. CDR3 nucleotide sequence: TGTGCCAGCAGTGAGGGGGGGCCCCAGCATTTT. Amino acid sequence: CASSEGGPQHF.